This T cell receptor (beta chain) came from a study of long-term antiretroviral therapy in people with HIV (dated by TCRdb to between 2021 and 2024). Turning to the overall study: Collection of the earliest samples took place about a decade ahead of the 2015 WHO recommendation for immediate ART, at a time when ART was typically delayed until CD4 counts fell. From 30 to 35 adults with confirmed HIV infection, the cohort provided over 150 cryopreserved PBMC samples, gathered serially across a mean of around six years (range 1-12). A retrospective serial study tested whether changes in peripheral blood TRB repertoire composition and diversity were associated with ART initiation and durable HIV suppression. Of the 25 to 30 participants with HIV, approximately twelve were female. No cross-contamination during QIAcube processing was seen in test extractions of a monoclonal T-cell line run alongside around 34 polyclonal samples.

Results the study describes overall, beyond this receptor: Unsorted PBMC were profiled instead of sorted CD4+ and CD8+ T cells because pre-ART samples had limited cell numbers. Starting ART was linked to a significant rise in TRB diversity, yet even with long-term ART the diversity remained significantly lower than in transplant donor controls. The samples were dated from 2004 to 2017, and the ART regimens that were used may be less effective than current ART regimens. The repertoire was dominated across all time points by expanded TRB clones identified before ART initiation, although this dominance was seen to fluctuate and to decrease in many PLHIV after ART. Inferences about post-ART repertoire changes were limited because no data were available on ART adherence, viral resistance or therapy changes. Limited PBMC availability meant only the TCR beta chain was sequenced, without alpha chain pairing. Compared with controls, HIV repertoires had narrower CDR3 length ranges, and the network structure pointed to an antigen-experienced repertoire that shifted only slightly toward naive after ART.

The immunoSEQ hsTCRB v3.0 assay was used at survey level resolution to sequence the TRB variable region. A depth of 40,000-50,000 T-cell genomes per sample was targeted for TRB sequencing. TRB libraries were pooled and sequenced on an Illumina MiSeq using a v3 150-cycle kit. Regarding the original processing steps: Analysis of repertoires was carried out in R inside a reproducible Nextflow workflow spanning QC, data transformation and analysis. Custom analyses were implemented in LymphoSeq2, an R package for AIRR-Seq data exploration. After excluding a few samples that yielded fewer than 5000 total TRB sequences, around 190 HIV repertoires remained for analysis. Of the roughly 190 retained HIV repertoires, some 60 were collected before and around 130 after ART initiation. Repertoires were downsampled to 5000 TRB nucleotide sequences, and summary statistics were averaged over 100 downsampling iterations. TRB sequences were retained for analysis only if CDR3 regions of at least seven amino acids were present. A Shannon entropy-derived clonality score and the Gini coefficient were used to measure diversity. In the repertoire networks, any two of the top 5000 CDR3 amino acid sequences were connected whenever the two sequences differed by an edit distance of one. For TRB CDR3 amino acid sequences, antigen specificity groups and MHC restriction were predicted with GLIPH2. CDR3 amino acid sequences were matched against VDJdb and McPAS-TCR to flag known CMV, EBV, HIV or tissue antigen associations. Pre-ART, post-ART and control groups were compared with Wilcoxon signed-rank tests and Holm-Bonferroni correction. This is the immuneACCESS table as TCRdb keeps it, with only in-frame sequences that have V and J called. A part of the clones is gone; compared with another copy, unresolved V genes explain less than half, and the rest is unexplained. That table supplies the V and J calls and clone size; D and trimming were determined from the DNA. The sample has roughly 16,000 clones on record, 70% to 90% of them singletons. The ten biggest clones cover 8.8% of the sample.

This clone was detected a few times. Its antigen has not been determined. Base qualities are not provided; no much larger clone lies one nucleotide away. Participants were included only if at least one PBMC sample before ART initiation and at least two post-ART samples were available. Treatment was received in the United States of America by all participants with HIV. Before DNA extraction, cryopreserved samples containing 1-10 million PBMC were thawed and washed. At the time of the earliest PBMC sample, participants with HIV were aged between roughly 23 and 60 years. PBMC samples from each participant spanned 1-4 timepoints before ART initiation and 2-8 timepoints after ART initiation, with a median of 7 samples. Serial HIV viral load, CD4+ T-cell count, ART history and demographic data were obtained for every participant. Genomic DNA was extracted from unsorted PBMC with a Qiagen kit on a QIAcube, with processing performed in batches of 12 samples.

Including cysteine and phenylalanine, the CDR3 has 15 amino acids. Only the CDR3 region is kept as DNA, spanning 45 bases read in frame from base 1. Between the V and J ends, shortened by 5 bases and 0 bases respectively, the junction contains 14 bases. According to the germline V gene, CDR1 reads SNHLY and CDR2 reads FYNNEI. This clonotype was obtained from a man aged 45-65 years with HIV. The specimen comprised unsorted PBMCs, sampled 0.3 years before starting antiretroviral therapy. The chain is assembled from TRBV2 and TRBJ2-7, with the D gene call left open. The DNA sequence is TGTGCCAGCAGTATACTGGCTCCGAGCTCCTACGAGCAGTACTTC. Its protein is CASSILAPSSYEQYF.